This T cell receptor beta chain was identified in a study of Graves' ophthalmopathy and Graves' hyperthyroidism. Turning to the study itself: Ahead of any treatment, peripheral blood was obtained at the initial diagnosis.

With regard to this clonotype: Its antigen is unknown.

RNA served as the template for amplifying TCR beta CDR3 regions. A first-round RT-PCR used HTBI primers, followed by a second-round multiplex PCR. TCRdb reprocessed the multiplex PCR reads via MiXCR and lists one record per CDR3 protein. The sample comprises approximately 150,000 distinct CDR3 sequences, 35% to 50% of which are singletons, and about 9.5% rests with the top ten. CDR3 length equals 15 residues. Germline trimming cut 4 bases from V and 9 bases from J; bases unmatched to any gene: 5. Looked up from germline, CDR1 is SGDLS and CDR2 is YYNGEE. Notes on the study in general: Detected in blood as well were most expanded thyroid clonotypes with frequency above 0.001.

The evidence that diagnosis relied on was clinical symptoms, serum thyroxine, TRAb, thyroid ultrasound and orbital computed tomography. The sample comprised peripheral blood. The chain uses TRBV9 and TRBJ1-6; 12 nucleotides line up with TRBD1. The source is a man under 40 with Graves' ophthalmopathy. Written as DNA, the CDR3 is TGTGCCAGCAGCCCGGGACAGGGGGCCGGTTCACCCCTCCACTTT. It yields the protein CASSPGQGAGSPLHF.